This passage covers 27 T cell receptor beta chains from one sample sequenced in a study of shared clonotypes between healthy human individuals. Some clones are missing from TCRdb's copy, which holds only in-frame ones; the method was immunoSEQ multiplex PCR. The table lists millions of clones, 95% of them singletons. The specimen sequenced was naive CD4+ T cells sorted from blood. Specified subset: CD45RA+ positively selected. The receptor set was obtained from a man between 18 and 35 years old in good health.

Turning to this clone: The sample has other DNA sequences that encode this CDR3 too. The V call is TRBV5-6, the J call TRBJ2-5, with D hard to call. The CDR3 has 11 residues. Trimming left V 1 base short and J 5 bases short, with 3 bases between. Per germline, CDR1 SGHDT and CDR2 YYEEEE. Here the CDR3 reads CASSLLETQYF. The CDR3 bases are TGTGCCAGCAGCTTGCTGGAGACCCAGTACTTC. The full variable domain, with the rest looked up from reference TRBV5-6 and TRBJ2-5, is DAGVTQSPTHLIKTRGQQVTLRCSPKSGHDTVSWYQQALGQGPQFIFQYYEEEERQRGNFPDRFSGHQFPNYSSELNVNALLLGDSALYLCASSLLETQYFGPGTRLLVL.

The gene calls are TRBV21-1 and TRBJ1-5; TRBD1 is taken as the D call from the table, unchecked against the DNA. TRBV21-1 corresponds to a pseudogene. This CDR3 has 17 residues. The CDR3 reads CASSTLERLQGNQPQHF. The CDR3 nucleotides read TGTGCCAGCAGCACCCTGGAAAGGCTTCAGGGCAATCAGCCCCAGCATTTT.

This chain connects TRBV5-4 to TRBJ1-4; D might be TRBD1 (5 bases). The ends were cut back, 6 bases at V and 0 bases at J, with 9 bases in the middle. The V gene's germline CDR1 is SGHNT and CDR2 YYREEE (reference sequence). The CDR3 extends over 14 amino acids. The CDR3: CASTRGATNEKLFF. CDR3 nucleotide sequence: TGTGCCAGCACTAGGGGTGCAACTAATGAAAAACTGTTTTTT. Looking up the rest from reference TRBV5-4 and TRBJ1-4 gives the full variable domain: ETGVTQSPTHLIKTRGQQVTLRCSSQSGHNTVSWYQQALGQGPQFIFQYYREEENGRGNFPPRFSGLQFPNYSSELNVNALELDDSALYLCASTRGATNEKLFFGSGTQLSVL.

This rearrangement joins TRBV12-5 to TRBJ2-1; D may be TRBD1 (5 bases). CDR1 is LGHNT and CDR2 is FRNRAP in the germline V gene. Trimming left V 5 bases short and J 2 bases short, with 10 bases between. This CDR3 contains 14 residues. The CDR3 sequence: CASGTETAYNEQFF. The CDR3 nucleotides are TGTGCTAGTGGTACCGAGACAGCCTACAATGAGCAGTTCTTC. The complete variable domain, with remaining parts taken from reference TRBV12-5 and TRBJ2-1, reads DARVTQTPRHKVTEMGQEVTMRCQPILGHNTVFWYRQTMMQGLELLAYFRNRAPLDDSGMPKDRFSAEMPDATLATLKIQPSEPRDSAVYFCASGTETAYNEQFFGPGTRLTVL.

The sample holds a few counts of this clone. The chain has TRBV6-5 and TRBJ1-1; D is unresolved. Germline lookup yields CDR1 MNHEY and CDR2 SVGAGI. The CDR3 length is 14 residues. Trimming stripped 6 bases from V and 0 bases from J, with 11 bases between. The CDR3 reads CASRRAGMNTEAFF. In DNA form, the CDR3 reads TGTGCCAGCAGAAGGGCCGGGATGAACACTGAAGCTTTCTTT.

The chain recombines TRBV6-1 with TRBJ1-6; weak D call: TRBD1 (6 bases). The CDR3 sequence is 17 residues long. Per germline, CDR1 MNHNS and CDR2 SASEGT. Deletions cut 3 bases from V and 3 bases from J, with 15 bases between. As DNA, the CDR3 is TGTGCCAGCAGTGACCGGGGGGCAGATCACTATAATTCACCCCTCCACTTT. Protein product: CASSDRGADHYNSPLHF.

The chain carries TRBV9 and TRBJ2-1; the D call may be TRBD1 or TRBD2 (5 bases each). The germline V and J ends were trimmed by 4 bases and 2 bases, with 10 bases remaining between them. Germline V gene lookup returns CDR1 SGDLS and CDR2 YYNGEE. The CDR3 loop spans 14 amino acids. The CDR3 nucleotides are TGTGCCAGCAGCACTTTGGGACCCTACAATGAGCAGTTCTTC. Protein sequence: CASSTLGPYNEQFF.

The rearrangement uses TRBV9 and TRBJ2-1; D is undetermined. CDR1 is SGDLS, CDR2 YYNGEE, per germline. V gave up 0 bases and J gave up 2 bases, with 9 bases separating them. The CDR3 length is 15 residues. CDR3 in DNA: TGTGCCAGCAGCGTAGGTGCAGGTACCTACAATGAGCAGTTCTTC. Protein: CASSVGAGTYNEQFF.

About this clone itself: Other DNA sequences in this sample translate to the same CDR3. Written as DNA, the CDR3 is TGTGCCAGCAGCTTAGATGGGGGTACCGGGGAGCTGTTTTTT. Translation: CASSLDGGTGELFF. This rearrangement joins TRBV11-3 to TRBJ2-2, with D perhaps matching TRBD1 or TRBD2 (5 bases each). The CDR3 has 14 residues. V was trimmed by 0 bases and J by 5 bases, leaving 7 bases between them. Germline V gene lookup returns CDR1 SGHNT and CDR2 YENEEA.

The genes are TRBV18 and TRBJ2-2, with D perhaps matching TRBD1 (5 bases). The CDR3 extends over 13 amino acids. V was clipped by 9 bases and J by 1 base, with 9 bases between them. Germline V lookup: CDR1 KGHSH, CDR2 LQKENI. CDR3 sequence reads: CASIRENTGELFF. As DNA, the CDR3 is TGTGCCAGTATCAGGGAGAACACCGGGGAGCTGTTTTTT.

The chain combines TRBV30 with TRBJ2-2; D ambiguous. The V gene lost 2 bases and the J gene lost 0 bases, with 13 bases spanning the gap. The CDR3 is made up of 16 amino acids. Germline V gene data show CDR1 as GTSNPN and CDR2 as SVGIG (reference sequence). The CDR3 protein is CAWSRTWVSNTGELFF. The CDR3, as DNA: TGTGCCTGGAGTCGTACGTGGGTTTCGAACACCGGGGAGCTGTTTTTT. The full variable domain, its missing parts supplied by reference TRBV30 and TRBJ2-2, is SQTIHQWPATLVQPVGSPLSLECTVEGTSNPNLYWYRQAAGRGLQLLFYSVGIGQISSEVPQNLSASRPQDRQFILSSKKLLLSDSGFYLCAWSRTWVSNTGELFFGEGSRLTVL.

V is TRBV7-8 and J is TRBJ1-5, with D unresolved. There are 12 residues in the CDR3. Germline CDR1 is SGHVS and CDR2 is FQNEAQ. V was trimmed by 5 bases and J by 6 bases, leaving 8 bases between them. DNA of the CDR3: TGTGCCAGCAGCCGTCCCGGTCAGCCCCAGCATTTT. It encodes CASSRPGQPQHF.

The CDR3 region is CASSPTPGSNQPQHF. The CDR3 DNA reads as TGCGCCAGCAGCCCAACGCCGGGGAGCAATCAGCCCCAGCATTTT. The chain joins TRBV5-1 to TRBJ1-5; D is undetermined. The V end lost 4 bases, the J end lost 1 base, and 12 bases lay between the germline ends. CDR3 length equals 15 residues. The germline V gene encodes CDR1 SGHRS and CDR2 YFSETQ.

The chain couples TRBV19 to TRBJ1-2, with 7 bases aligning to TRBD1. CDR1 and CDR2 from the germline V gene are LNHDA and SQIVND (reference sequence). Trimming cost V 4 bases and J 7 bases; bases outside gene matches: 9. CDR3 length: 14 residues. The CDR3 loop reads CASSTLDRALGYTF. The CDR3 DNA reads as TGTGCCAGTAGTACCCTAGACAGGGCCCTTGGCTACACCTTC. The full variable domain, completed using reference TRBV19 and TRBJ1-2, is DGGITQSPKYLFRKEGQNVTLSCEQNLNHDAMYWYRQDPGQGLRLIYYSQIVNDFQKGDIAEGYSVSREKKESFPLTVTSAQKNPTAFYLCASSTLDRALGYTFGSGTRLTVV.

J is TRBJ1-6 and V is TRBV7-2; perhaps TRBD1 as D (5 bases). Germline CDR1 and CDR2: SGHTA and FQGNSA. This CDR3 comprises 15 residues. The V end was cut by 2 bases, the J end by 8 bases, with 13 bases between. The CDR3 reads CASSLSSGVHSPLHF. In DNA, the CDR3 is TGTGCCAGCAGCTTATCTTCGGGGGTACATTCACCCCTCCACTTT.

This chain joins TRBV7-2 and TRBJ2-7, with 8 bases fitting TRBD2. The CDR3 is 15 amino acids. The germline CDR1 and CDR2 sequences are SGHTA and FQGNSA. Trimming at V came to 2 bases and at J to 6 bases, leaving 9 bases not matched to a gene. Written as DNA, the CDR3 is TGTGCCAGCAGCTTATCAGCCGGGAGGGCCCCCGAGCAGTACTTC. Its protein is CASSLSAGRAPEQYF.

The chain uses TRBV10-2 and TRBJ2-2, with D unclear. The CDR3 consists of 15 residues. The germline CDR1 and CDR2 sequences are WSHSY and SAAADI. The V end lost 6 bases, the J end lost 0 bases, and 11 bases lay between the germline ends. As DNA, the CDR3 is TGCGCCAGCAGGGACGTGTTCGCGAACACCGGGGAGCTGTTTTTT. Translated: CASRDVFANTGELFF.

V and J are TRBV2 and TRBJ1-5, with TRBD1 as a possible D gene (5 bases). V gave up 4 bases and J gave up 5 bases, with 9 bases separating them. The CDR3 sequence is 13 residues long. The germline V gene has CDR1 SNHLY and CDR2 FYNNEI. The CDR3 protein is CASSGDFDQPQHF. DNA for the CDR3: TGTGCCAGCAGTGGGGACTTTGATCAGCCCCAGCATTTT.

The chain combines TRBV28 with TRBJ1-2; 10 bases line up with TRBD1. CDR1 is MDHEN, CDR2 SYDVKM, per germline. Germline trimming cut 5 bases from V and 7 bases from J; bases unmatched to any gene: 16. This CDR3 has 17 residues. For the CDR3, the DNA is TGTGCCAGCAGTGTTGGACAGGGGGTTCTTGGGTTTGTTGGCTACACCTTC. This encodes CASSVGQGVLGFVGYTF.

The chain joins TRBV4-2 to TRBJ1-4; no firm D call. This CDR3 spans 16 amino acids. Deletions cut 0 bases from V and 0 bases from J, with 8 bases between. Germline V gene lookup returns CDR1 LGHNA and CDR2 YNFKEQ. CDR3 DNA: TGTGCCAGCAGCCAAGATATTGGTGCAACTAATGAAAAACTGTTTTTT. As protein: CASSQDIGATNEKLFF.

This clone was seen only once. The CDR3 bases are TGTGCCAGCAGCTTGGCGGGGACACCGGCAGGCTACACCTTC. It translates to CASSLAGTPAGYTF. This chain joins TRBV5-8 and TRBJ1-2; maybe TRBD1 (6 bases). There are 14 residues in the CDR3. With 0 bases removed from V and 8 bases from J, the gap between germline ends came to 14 bases. Germline loops: CDR1 SGHTS, CDR2 YDEGEE. The full variable domain, rest sourced from reference TRBV5-8 and TRBJ1-2, is EAGVTQSPTHLIKTRGQQATLRCSPISGHTSVYWYQQALGLGLQFLLWYDEGEERNRGNFPPRFSGRQFPNYSSELNVNALELEDSALYLCASSLAGTPAGYTFGSGTRLTVV.

The rearrangement links TRBV18 to TRBJ1-2, with TRBD1 identical over 9 bases. The CDR3 length is 20 residues. The germline CDR1 and CDR2 sequences are KGHSH and LQKENI. The V and J ends lost 3 bases and 0 bases, in that order; junction bases with no gene match: 17. The CDR3 DNA is TGTGCCAGCTCACCTGTCCTCGGGACAGGGCTGCAAGTAGCTAACTATGGCTACACCTTC. It translates to CASSPVLGTGLQVANYGYTF.

The V gene is TRBV7-9, the J gene TRBJ1-5; 12 bases line up with TRBD1. The CDR3 length is 16 residues. The V segment lost 5 bases and the J segment 5 bases; nucleotides outside the gene matches: 7. Germline V CDR1 and CDR2: SEHNR, FQNEAQ (reference sequence). The CDR3 bases are TGTGCCAGCAGCCTAGGGACAGGGGGCCTTGATCAGCCCCAGCATTTT. Translation: CASSLGTGGLDQPQHF.

Only one count was recorded for this clone. The chain is built from TRBV19 and TRBJ2-1, with TRBD1 as a possible D gene (5 bases). Per the germline V gene, CDR1 is LNHDA and CDR2 is SQIVND (reference sequence). The CDR3 extends over 18 amino acids. Trimming removed 2 bases at V and 0 bases at J, with 17 bases between. CDR3 bases: TGTGCCAGTAGTATATATAAGCCTGGCAGGGCCTCCTACAATGAGCAGTTCTTC. As protein: CASSIYKPGRASYNEQFF.

This rearrangement joins TRBV7-9 to TRBJ2-1, with D tentatively TRBD2 (5 bases). The germline V and J ends were trimmed by 1 base and 8 bases, with 9 bases remaining between them. The germline V gene has CDR1 SEHNR and CDR2 FQNEAQ (reference sequence). This CDR3 has 13 amino acids. The CDR3 loop reads CASSLVEGDEQFF. CDR3 nucleotides: TGTGCCAGCAGCTTAGTTGAGGGTGATGAGCAGTTCTTC.

The sample holds one count of this clone. This specimen includes other DNA sequences encoding the same CDR3. This chain links TRBV6-1 with TRBJ1-5, with a tentative D call TRBD1 (6 bases). There are 15 residues in the CDR3. Germline CDR1 and CDR2: MNHNS and SASEGT. V lost 3 bases and J lost 4, with 13 bases in between. The CDR3 DNA follows: TGTGCCAGCAGTGATCGGGGGGCATCGAATCAGCCCCAGCATTTT. Amino acid sequence: CASSDRGASNQPQHF.

Note on this clone: A much larger clone lies one base from this, so it may be a read error. The V and J genes are TRBV21-1 and TRBJ1-2. TRBV21-1 counts as a pseudogene. The CDR3 is made up of 12 amino acids. The CDR3 DNA reads TGTGCCAGCAGCCCGGCCAGCTATGGCTACACCTTC. Protein sequence: CASSPASYGYTF.